The 23 T cell receptor beta chains below all came from one sample that was sequenced in a study of cytotoxic CD8 clonotypes in ibrutinib-treated CLL. Assay used: immunoSEQ multiplex PCR; TCRdb lists only in-frame clones, some missing. The top ten hold about 1.9% of the sample, which has under 200,000 clones, 81% seen once. The sequencing used PBMCs, collected after 12 months of ibrutinib treatment. These receptors were collected from a human donor with chronic lymphocytic leukemia.

The chain employs TRBV7-2 and TRBJ1-2, with unresolved D. The CDR3 has 12 residues. The V gene's germline CDR1 is SGHTA and CDR2 FQGNSA. Trimming removed 8 bases from V and 5 bases from J, with 12 bases in between. The CDR3 spells CASGVLGYGYTF. The CDR3 DNA is TGTGCCAGCGGGGTACTCGGATATGGCTACACCTTC.

The genes are TRBV11-3 and TRBJ1-1; D possibly corresponds to TRBD1 (5 bases). Germline lookup yields CDR1 SGHNT and CDR2 YENEEA. Trimming took 5 bases from V and 0 from J, leaving 13 bases between them. This CDR3 spans 15 amino acids. CDR3 coding DNA: TGTGCCAGCAGCGCACGCGGACAAATGAACACTGAAGCTTTCTTT. Its protein product is CASSARGQMNTEAFF.

This clone has a handful of counts. The same CDR3 is also encoded by other DNA sequences in this sample. The chain couples TRBV4-2 to TRBJ1-5; D is uncertain. Germline loops: CDR1 LGHNA, CDR2 YNFKEQ. V was cut by 0 bases and J by 3 bases, with 3 bases left in between. The CDR3 consists of 13 residues. In DNA form, the CDR3 reads TGTGCCAGCAGCCAAGACAACAATCAGCCCCAGCATTTT. It specifies CASSQDNNQPQHF.

The chain uses TRBV7-2 and TRBJ2-1, with a weak D call TRBD2 (5 bases). This CDR3 spans 14 amino acids. Germline V gene sequence: CDR1 SGHTA, CDR2 FQGNSA. V lost 4 bases to trimming and J lost 9 bases, with 16 bases between them. For the CDR3, the DNA is TGTGCCAGCAGCTCACCGGGCGGGTTACGTGAGCAGTTCTTC. Residues: CASSSPGGLREQFF.

In DNA, the CDR3 is TGTGCCAGCAGTTTAACTAGCGGGGGGGCCCAGTTCTTC. Translating it yields CASSLTSGGAQFF. J is TRBJ2-1 and V is TRBV28; 13 bases fit TRBD2. J gave up 13 bases and V 2 bases, and 2 bases lay outside the gene matches. CDR1 is MDHEN and CDR2 is SYDVKM in the germline V gene. The CDR3 consists of 13 residues.

V gene TRBV28 combines with J gene TRBJ2-5; D is unclear. The tail of the sequence fits TRBJ2-7 better, so the J call may be wrong. Germline V gene sequence: CDR1 MDHEN, CDR2 SYDVKM. The CDR3 is 15 residues long. CDR3 sequence: CASTRTPLNSYEQYF. The CDR3 DNA follows: TGTGCCAGCACCCGGACCCCTCTGAATTCCTACGAGCAGTACTTC.

CDR3 region: CATGTSTDTQYF. DNA for the CDR3: TGTGCCACGGGCACTAGCACAGATACGCAGTATTTT. V and J are TRBV10-3 and TRBJ2-3; the D is unclear. The CDR3 is 12 amino acids. The V gene lost 10 bases and the J gene lost 0 bases, with 8 bases spanning the gap. The germline V gene encodes CDR1 ENHRY and CDR2 SYGVKD.

The chain carries TRBV28 and TRBJ2-7, with a tentative D call TRBD1 (6 bases). Deletions cut 1 base from V and 2 bases from J, with 12 bases between. This CDR3 is built from 15 residues. Germline CDR1 reads MDHEN; CDR2 reads SYDVKM. CDR3 in DNA: TGTGCCAGCAGTTTATCAGCGACAGGTCCCTACGAGCAGTACTTC. Its translation: CASSLSATGPYEQYF.

As DNA, the CDR3 is TGTGCCAGCAGACCTCACAGAAACAATCAGCCCCAGCATTTT. This sequence encodes CASRPHRNNQPQHF. The chain uses TRBV28 and TRBJ1-5; no clear D. Trimming took 6 bases from V and 3 from J, leaving 12 bases between them. Looked up from germline, CDR1 is MDHEN and CDR2 is SYDVKM. The CDR3 covers 14 residues.

DNA of the CDR3: TGTGCCAGCAGCTTAGCCCAGAGATACAATGAGCAGTTCTTC. Protein sequence: CASSLAQRYNEQFF. This chain links TRBV7-9 with TRBJ2-1; D is unclear. The germline CDR1 and CDR2 sequences are SEHNR and FQNEAQ (reference sequence). The V gene lost 0 bases and the J gene lost 4 bases, with 7 bases spanning the gap. This CDR3 has 14 amino acids.

The genes are TRBV5-6 and TRBJ2-7; maybe TRBD1 (6 bases). CDR1 and CDR2 (germline): SGHDT, YYEEEE. The CDR3 runs 15 residues. Trimming took 4 bases from V and 2 from J, leaving 16 bases between them. The CDR3 reads CASSQDRQEAYEQYF. The DNA of the CDR3 is TGTGCCAGCAGCCAAGACCGACAGGAAGCCTACGAGCAGTACTTC.

The rearrangement joins TRBV10-3 to TRBJ2-3; tentatively, D is TRBD2 (6 bases). The V end was cut by 10 bases, the J end by 0 bases, with 11 bases between. The CDR3 totals 13 residues. CDR1 and CDR2 (germline): ENHRY, SYGVKD. In DNA, the CDR3 is TGTGCCACCCGGGAGCGAAGCACAGATACGCAGTATTTT. Its translation is CATRERSTDTQYF.

The chain is built from TRBV28 and TRBJ2-1; 8 bases match TRBD2. The CDR3 contains 15 residues. Germline CDR1 MDHEN, CDR2 SYDVKM. The junction had 3 bases not matched to a gene; V was cut back by 4 bases and J by 1 base. The CDR3 DNA reads TGTGCCAGCAGTTACGGGGGGGCATCCTACAATGAGCAGTTCTTC. Amino acid sequence: CASSYGGASYNEQFF.

This clone was seen more than once but under ten times. The sample contains more than one DNA sequence encoding this CDR3. The V gene is TRBV4-1, the J gene TRBJ2-7; D is unclear. The germline V gene has CDR1 MGHRA and CDR2 YSYEKL. V lost 1 base and J lost 0, with 4 bases in between. The CDR3 length is 13 residues. The CDR3 bases are TGCGCCAGCAGCCAAGGTAGCTCCTACGAGCAGTACTTC. Protein: CASSQGSSYEQYF.

CDR3 sequence reads: CASSLSGYRTEAFF. DNA of the CDR3: TGTGCCAGCAGCCTATCGGGGTATCGCACTGAAGCTTTCTTT. The chain is built from TRBV5-8 and TRBJ1-1; D uncertain. CDR1 is SGHTS, CDR2 YDEGEE, per germline. Trimming shortened V by 4 bases and J by 4 bases, and 14 bases separated the two germline ends. The CDR3 runs to 14 residues.

The rearrangement links TRBV18 to TRBJ1-4; weak D call: TRBD1 (6 bases). Germline loops: CDR1 KGHSH, CDR2 LQKENI. This CDR3 has 21 amino acids. V dropped 4 bases and J dropped 7 bases, with 34 bases sitting between them. DNA for the CDR3: TGTGCCAGCTCACTCCTCACCCAGACAGGAGTGGAGCTGAAGCGGGGTGAAAAACTGTTTTTT. As protein: CASSLLTQTGVELKRGEKLFF. Based on the CDR3 plus reference TRBV18 and TRBJ1-4, the full variable domain is NAGVMQNPRHLVRRRGQEARLRCSPMKGHSHVYWYRQLPEEGLKFMVYLQKENIIDESGMPKERFSAEFPKEGPSILRIQQVVRGDSAAYFCASSLLTQTGVELKRGEKLFFGSGTQLSVL.

This clone turned up a few times. The rearrangement links TRBV6-6 to TRBJ1-5; maybe TRBD1 (5 bases). The CDR3 contains 16 residues. Trimming cost V 6 bases and J 2 bases, with 17 bases left between them. The germline V gene has CDR1 MNHNY and CDR2 SVGAGI (reference sequence). The CDR3 loop is CASSRTGGDGNQPQHF. The CDR3 nucleotides read TGTGCCAGCAGCCGGACGGGGGGGGACGGCAATCAGCCCCAGCATTTT.

The chain combines TRBV4-3 with TRBJ1-5; no clear D. The length of the CDR3 is 15 residues. Trimming stripped 4 bases from V and 2 bases from J, with 12 bases between. In germline, CDR1 is LGHNA, CDR2 YSLEER. The CDR3 DNA follows: TGCGCCAGCAGCCTACGGTCGCAGGGCAATCAGCCCCAGCATTTT. It translates to CASSLRSQGNQPQHF.

The chain links TRBV7-3 to TRBJ2-3; the match to TRBD2 covers 12 bases. CDR3 length: 18 residues. Germline V lookup: CDR1 SGHTA, CDR2 FQGTGA. Losses at the gene ends were 0 bases for V and 4 bases for J; bases not matched to a gene: 8. This CDR3 reads CASSLTFLAGGQPDTQYF. As DNA, the CDR3 is TGTGCCAGCAGCTTAACTTTTCTAGCGGGGGGGCAACCAGATACGCAGTATTTT.

This clone came up once. The chain employs TRBV4-1 and TRBJ1-3; no definite D call. V gave up 4 bases and J gave up 8 bases, with 12 bases separating them. The length of the CDR3 is 13 residues. The germline V gene encodes CDR1 MGHRA and CDR2 YSYEKL. CDR3 nucleotides: TGCGCCAGCAGCCCTCGGTACGAGGACACCATATATTTT. It yields the protein CASSPRYEDTIYF.

The chain has TRBV7-9 and TRBJ2-3, with D perhaps TRBD2 (6 bases). V was shortened by 1 base and J by 0 bases, with 11 bases between the two germline ends. This CDR3 region has 16 residues. Germline assignment: CDR1 SEHNR and CDR2 FQNEAQ (reference sequence). As DNA, the CDR3 is TGTGCCAGCAGCTTAGTCGGCAGCGGGAGCACAGATACGCAGTATTTT. The encoded protein is CASSLVGSGSTDTQYF.

This clone was counted only a few times. The chain is built from TRBV19 and TRBJ1-4; D remains unclear. Trimming removed 2 bases from V and 8 bases from J, with 3 bases in between. Germline V gene sequence: CDR1 LNHDA, CDR2 SQIVND (reference sequence). The CDR3 loop spans 11 amino acids. The CDR3 DNA is TGTGCCAGTAGTATACGGGAAAAACTGTTTTTT. Its protein is CASSIREKLFF.

The rearrangement uses TRBV19 and TRBJ2-7; D is ambiguous. The CDR3 runs 13 residues. V was clipped by 5 bases and J by 6 bases, with 14 bases between them. Germline CDR1 reads LNHDA; CDR2 reads SQIVND (reference sequence). The CDR3 loop reads CASSHGPQREQYF. CDR3 nucleotides: TGTGCCAGTAGTCACGGGCCCCAGCGCGAGCAGTACTTC.